A selection of T cell receptor beta chains follows, all from one sample in a study of blood T cell repertoires in COVID-19. Sequencing was performed with immunoSEQ multiplex PCR; in TCRdb, only in-frame clones are kept and a portion is missing. The sample records a few hundred thousand clones, 65% to 85% being singletons. Source material: PBMCs or T cells enriched from blood (not recorded which). The source is a woman in her fifties or sixties who had recovered from COVID-19. CDR3s include the opening cysteine and the closing phenylalanine or tryptophan. Fields, in order: J gene, clone size, D gene, V gene, CDR3 protein, CDR3 DNA. D genes are given only for firm matches. Expanded clones get a size class; other rows say once, few or many, or leave the size out.

j_call: TRBJ1-6
clone_size: -
d_call: -
v_call: TRBV25-1
cdr3_aa: CASSEYRTAYNSPLHF
cdr3_nt: TGTGCCAGCAGTGAATATAGGACAGCCTATAATTCACCCCTCCACTTT

j_call: TRBJ1-4
clone_size: -
d_call: -
v_call: TRBV7-3
cdr3_aa: CASSLNINEKLFF
cdr3_nt: TGTGCCAGCAGCTTAAATATCAATGAAAAACTGTTTTTT

j_call: TRBJ1-3
clone_size: -
d_call: TRBD1
v_call: TRBV4-2
cdr3_aa: CASSQAGTGGNTIYF
cdr3_nt: TGTGCCAGCAGCCAAGCCGGGACAGGGGGAAACACCATATATTTT

j_call: TRBJ1-2
clone_size: -
d_call: -
v_call: TRBV6-6
cdr3_aa: CASRARGGANGYTF
cdr3_nt: TGTGCCAGCAGAGCCCGGGGGGGCGCGAATGGCTACACCTTC

j_call: TRBJ1-1
clone_size: -
d_call: -
v_call: TRBV10-2
cdr3_aa: CASSEKQGDTEAFF
cdr3_nt: TGCGCCAGCAGTGAAAAACAGGGTGACACTGAAGCTTTCTTT

j_call: TRBJ2-7
clone_size: -
d_call: TRBD2
v_call: TRBV14
cdr3_aa: CASSPLTGGAYEQYF
cdr3_nt: TGTGCCAGCAGCCCCTTGACGGGAGGGGCCTACGAGCAGTACTTC

j_call: TRBJ1-1
clone_size: -
d_call: TRBD1
v_call: TRBV9
cdr3_aa: CASSGGTGTEAFF
cdr3_nt: TGTGCCAGCAGCGGAGGGACAGGCACTGAAGCTTTCTTT

j_call: TRBJ2-2
clone_size: -
d_call: TRBD2
v_call: TRBV7-2
cdr3_aa: CASSRTSGNTGELFF
cdr3_nt: TGTGCCAGCAGCCGGACTAGCGGGAACACCGGGGAGCTGTTTTTT

j_call: TRBJ2-2
clone_size: -
d_call: -
v_call: TRBV5-6
cdr3_aa: CASSLGPRSTGELFF
cdr3_nt: TGTGCCAGCAGCTTGGGCCCCAGATCCACCGGGGAGCTGTTTTTT

j_call: TRBJ2-5
clone_size: -
d_call: TRBD1
v_call: TRBV5-1
cdr3_aa: CASSLSGQGALETQYF
cdr3_nt: TGCGCCAGCAGTTTATCTGGACAGGGGGCCTTGGAGACCCAGTACTTC

j_call: TRBJ2-7
clone_size: -
d_call: TRBD1
v_call: TRBV18
cdr3_aa: CASSPDRVAYEQYF
cdr3_nt: TGTGCCAGCTCACCGGACAGGGTGGCCTACGAGCAGTACTTC

j_call: TRBJ2-3
clone_size: -
d_call: TRBD2
v_call: TRBV9
cdr3_aa: CASSVGVFVGLAGVLSTDTQYF
cdr3_nt: TGTGCCAGCAGCGTAGGAGTGTTTGTGGGACTAGCGGGGGTTCTTAGCACAGATACGCAGTATTTT

j_call: TRBJ2-3
clone_size: few
d_call: -
v_call: TRBV5-1
cdr3_aa: CASSAWNTGRADTQYF
cdr3_nt: TGCGCCAGCAGCGCCTGGAACACCGGGCGGGCAGATACGCAGTATTTT

j_call: TRBJ1-6
clone_size: -
d_call: -
v_call: TRBV11-2
cdr3_aa: CASSLRHGANSPLHF
cdr3_nt: TGTGCCAGCAGCTTGCGGCACGGCGCTAATTCACCCCTCCACTTT

j_call: TRBJ2-5
clone_size: -
d_call: TRBD2
v_call: TRBV7-2
cdr3_aa: CASSFPPSGGGETQYF
cdr3_nt: TGTGCCAGCAGCTTCCCTCCTAGCGGGGGAGGAGAGACCCAGTACTTC

j_call: TRBJ1-1
clone_size: -
d_call: -
v_call: TRBV5-4
cdr3_aa: CASSLAGGDTEAFF
cdr3_nt: TGTGCCAGCAGCTTGGCCGGCGGAGACACTGAAGCTTTCTTT

j_call: TRBJ1-1
clone_size: once
d_call: -
v_call: TRBV18
cdr3_aa: CASSLSGQPNTEAFF
cdr3_nt: TGTGCCAGCTCACTAAGCGGACAGCCGAACACTGAAGCTTTCTTT

j_call: TRBJ1-4
clone_size: -
d_call: TRBD1
v_call: TRBV7-9
cdr3_aa: CASTYPGQGGTPNEKLFF
cdr3_nt: TGTGCCAGCACCTACCCCGGACAGGGGGGGACACCTAATGAAAAACTGTTTTTT

j_call: TRBJ2-1
clone_size: -
d_call: -
v_call: TRBV14
cdr3_aa: CASSQDLSSTYNEQFF
cdr3_nt: TGTGCCAGCAGCCAAGATCTTAGTAGCACCTACAATGAGCAGTTCTTC

j_call: TRBJ1-4
clone_size: -
d_call: TRBD1
v_call: TRBV19
cdr3_aa: CASSISGQGNEKLFF
cdr3_nt: TGTGCCAGTAGTATATCGGGACAGGGGAATGAAAAACTGTTTTTT

j_call: TRBJ1-2
clone_size: -
d_call: TRBD1
v_call: TRBV6-5
cdr3_aa: CAGYGGTGSLYGYTF
cdr3_nt: TGTGCCGGGTATGGTGGGACAGGATCCCTCTATGGCTACACCTTC

j_call: TRBJ1-2
clone_size: -
d_call: TRBD1
v_call: TRBV9
cdr3_aa: CASSVNGQDIGYGYTF
cdr3_nt: TGTGCCAGCAGCGTAAACGGACAGGATATAGGCTATGGCTACACCTTC

j_call: TRBJ2-3
clone_size: -
d_call: -
v_call: TRBV5-1
cdr3_aa: CASSLTGTSTDTQYF
cdr3_nt: TGCGCCAGCAGCTTAACGGGAACTAGCACAGATACGCAGTATTTT

j_call: TRBJ2-3
clone_size: -
d_call: TRBD2
v_call: TRBV7-2
cdr3_aa: CASSLEASGVDTQYF
cdr3_nt: TGTGCCAGCAGCTTAGAGGCTAGCGGAGTAGATACGCAGTATTTT

j_call: TRBJ1-2
clone_size: -
d_call: TRBD1
v_call: TRBV19
cdr3_aa: CASKDRQGPPRYGYTF
cdr3_nt: TGTGCCAGCAAAGATCGACAGGGACCACCGAGATATGGCTACACCTTC

j_call: TRBJ2-7
clone_size: -
d_call: TRBD1
v_call: TRBV28
cdr3_aa: CASSPPGQGSHEQYF
cdr3_nt: TGTGCCAGCAGTCCACCAGGACAGGGTAGCCACGAGCAGTACTTC

j_call: TRBJ2-3
clone_size: -
d_call: -
v_call: TRBV5-4
cdr3_aa: CASAKKKQDLTDTQYF
cdr3_nt: TGTGCCAGCGCAAAGAAGAAACAGGACCTCACAGATACGCAGTATTTT

j_call: TRBJ1-6
clone_size: many
d_call: -
v_call: TRBV4-1
cdr3_aa: CASSQGTEGSPLHF
cdr3_nt: TGCGCCAGCAGCCAAGGGACAGAGGGTTCACCCCTCCACTTT

j_call: TRBJ1-3
clone_size: -
d_call: -
v_call: TRBV30
cdr3_aa: CAWTQKGAGNTIYF
cdr3_nt: TGTGCCTGGACTCAAAAGGGGGCTGGAAACACCATATATTTT

j_call: TRBJ1-2
clone_size: -
d_call: TRBD1
v_call: TRBV9
cdr3_aa: CASSVKGAGERSYTF
cdr3_nt: TGTGCCAGCAGCGTTAAGGGGGCAGGGGAAAGGAGCTACACCTTC

j_call: TRBJ2-3
clone_size: -
d_call: TRBD1
v_call: TRBV15
cdr3_aa: CATSRAVRGRTDTQYF
cdr3_nt: TGTGCCACCAGCAGAGCCGTAAGGGGGCGCACAGATACGCAGTATTTT

j_call: TRBJ2-2
clone_size: -
d_call: TRBD2
v_call: TRBV2
cdr3_aa: CASSGFLAGGITGELFF
cdr3_nt: TGTGCCAGCAGTGGTTTTTTAGCGGGAGGGATCACCGGGGAGCTGTTTTTT

j_call: TRBJ1-2
clone_size: -
d_call: -
v_call: TRBV19
cdr3_aa: CASSRALGRGYTF
cdr3_nt: TGTGCCAGTAGTAGGGCCCTGGGTAGAGGCTACACCTTC

j_call: TRBJ1-1
clone_size: -
d_call: TRBD1
v_call: TRBV19
cdr3_aa: CASSIGQGNTEAFF
cdr3_nt: TGTGCCAGTAGTATCGGACAGGGAAACACTGAAGCTTTCTTT

j_call: TRBJ1-1
clone_size: -
d_call: TRBD1
v_call: TRBV5-1
cdr3_aa: CASTPGQGVGIGTEAFF
cdr3_nt: TGCGCCAGCACACCGGGACAGGGAGTGGGGATTGGCACTGAAGCTTTCTTT

j_call: TRBJ2-7
clone_size: -
d_call: -
v_call: TRBV11-2
cdr3_aa: CASSNLRDFSYEQYF
cdr3_nt: TGTGCCAGCAGCAACCTACGGGACTTCTCCTACGAGCAGTACTTC

j_call: TRBJ2-7
clone_size: -
d_call: TRBD1
v_call: TRBV3-1/TRBV3-2
cdr3_aa: CASRTGHEQYF
cdr3_nt: TGTGCCAGCAGGACAGGGCACGAGCAGTACTTC

j_call: TRBJ2-1
clone_size: once
d_call: TRBD2
v_call: TRBV30
cdr3_aa: CAWSTGTSAYNEQFF
cdr3_nt: TGTGCCTGGAGTACCGGGACTAGCGCCTACAATGAGCAGTTCTTC

j_call: TRBJ2-1
clone_size: -
d_call: TRBD2
v_call: TRBV6-6
cdr3_aa: CASSHVAGDVDEQFF
cdr3_nt: TGTGCCAGCAGCCACGTGGCGGGAGACGTGGATGAGCAGTTCTTC

j_call: TRBJ2-3
clone_size: -
d_call: TRBD2
v_call: TRBV29-1
cdr3_aa: CSVPRGGTDTQYF
cdr3_nt: TGCAGCGTCCCTCGGGGGGGTACAGATACGCAGTATTTT